Described below is a single T cell receptor beta chain sequence and its context. In the authors' methods: Cell counts per sample came from amplifying reference gene primers. TCRdb's table, derived via immunoSEQ multiplex PCR, lists solely in-frame clones and lacks some. For V, J and clone size, that table is used; D and trimming come from the DNA. The data show around 250,000 clones, about 88% seen once. These data originate in a study of blood T cell repertoires in COVID-19. Cohort 3 donors counted as recovered after two negative PCRs, clearance, or resolved symptoms. The length of the CDR3 is 13 residues. Germline CDR1 reads GTSNPN; CDR2 reads SVGIG (reference sequence).

The TCR was taken from a woman between 50 and 59 years old who had recovered from COVID-19. The sequenced material came from PBMCs or T cells enriched from blood (not recorded which). The chain joins TRBV30 to TRBJ2-1; TRBD2 matches at 7 bases. The DNA for the CDR3 is TGTGCTCGGCAGCGGGATGGGGACAATGAGCAGTTCTTC. It codes for CARQRDGDNEQFF.